This TCR beta chain was sequenced for a study of OX40 agonist ivuxolimab in advanced cancers. Notes on the study in general: Both blood CD4+ and CD8+ T cells showed clonal growth by week 6 at 0.1 to 3.0 mg/kg.

A remark on this clone: The target antigen is unknown.

Germline CDR1 is LGHNT and CDR2 is FRNRAP. This CDR3 contains 13 residues. V lost 3 bases and J 2 bases, leaving 7 bases between the germline ends. Libraries were prepared by immunoSEQ multiplex PCR; TCRdb keeps only in-frame clonotypes and omits some of them. The repertoire holds 30,000 to 40,000 clones, 65% to 85% seen once, with 14% to 15% in the top ten. The sequencing here drew on CD4+ or CD8+ T cells sorted from blood, taken in a trial of the OX40 agonist ivuxolimab. The V gene is TRBV12-5, the J gene TRBJ2-5, with unresolved D. This TCR was recovered from an adult with an advanced solid tumor such as melanoma, head and neck, liver or kidney cancer. The CDR3 nucleotides are TGTGCTAGTGGTTTTGGGTTACAAGAGACCCAGTACTTC. This encodes CASGFGLQETQYF.